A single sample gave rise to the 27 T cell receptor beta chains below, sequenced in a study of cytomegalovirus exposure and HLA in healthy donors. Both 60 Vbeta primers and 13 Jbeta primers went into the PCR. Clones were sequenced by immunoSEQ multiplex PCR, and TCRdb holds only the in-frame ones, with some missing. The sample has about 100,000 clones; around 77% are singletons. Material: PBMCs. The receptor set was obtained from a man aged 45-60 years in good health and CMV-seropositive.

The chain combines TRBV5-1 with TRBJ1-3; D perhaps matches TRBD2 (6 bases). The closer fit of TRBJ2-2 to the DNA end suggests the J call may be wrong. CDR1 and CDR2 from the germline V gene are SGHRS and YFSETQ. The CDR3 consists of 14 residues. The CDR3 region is CASSPGGFAGELFF. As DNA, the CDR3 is TGCGCCAGCAGCCCTGGGGGGTTCGCCGGGGAGCTGTTTTTT.

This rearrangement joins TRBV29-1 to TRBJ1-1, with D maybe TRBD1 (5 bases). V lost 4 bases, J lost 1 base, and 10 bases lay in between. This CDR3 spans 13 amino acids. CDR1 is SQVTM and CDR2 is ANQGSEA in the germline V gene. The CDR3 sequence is CSVVVQGNTEAFF. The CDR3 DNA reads TGCAGCGTTGTGGTGCAGGGGAACACTGAAGCTTTCTTT. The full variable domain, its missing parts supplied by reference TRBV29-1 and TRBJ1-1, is SAVISQKPSRDICQRGTSLTIQCQVDSQVTMMFWYRQQPGQSLTLIATANQGSEATYESGFVIDKFPISRPNLTFSTLTVSNMSPEDSSIYLCSVVVQGNTEAFFGQGTRLTVV.

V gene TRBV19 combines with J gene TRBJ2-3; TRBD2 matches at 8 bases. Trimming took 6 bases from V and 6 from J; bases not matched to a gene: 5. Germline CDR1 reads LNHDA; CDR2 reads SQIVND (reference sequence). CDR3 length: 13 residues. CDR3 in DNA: TGTGCCAGTAGCGGGGGGGCCGGGGATACGCAGTATTTT. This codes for CASSGGAGDTQYF.

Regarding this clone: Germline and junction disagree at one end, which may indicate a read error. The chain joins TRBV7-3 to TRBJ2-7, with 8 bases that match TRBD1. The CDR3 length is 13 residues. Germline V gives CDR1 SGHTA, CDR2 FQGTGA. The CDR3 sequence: CASSLDIQGGKSF. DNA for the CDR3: TGTGCCAGCAGCTTAGACATACAGGGGGGAAAGTCTTTC. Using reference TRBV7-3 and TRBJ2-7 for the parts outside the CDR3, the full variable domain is GAGVSQTPSNKVTEKGKYVELRCDPISGHTALYWYRQSLGQGPEFLIYFQGTGAADDSGLPNDRFFAVRPEGSVSTLKIQRTERGDSAVYLCASSLDIQGGKSFGPGTRLTVT.

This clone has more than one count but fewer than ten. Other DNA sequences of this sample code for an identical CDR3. CDR3 in amino acids: CASSPPGDTEAFF. CDR3 nucleotide sequence: TGTGCCAGCTCACCACCAGGGGACACTGAAGCTTTCTTT. The J gene is TRBJ1-1, the V gene TRBV18; D possibly corresponds to TRBD1 (5 bases). Deletions cut 0 bases from V and 3 bases from J, with 5 bases between. Germline V gives CDR1 KGHSH, CDR2 LQKENI. The CDR3 has 13 amino acids.

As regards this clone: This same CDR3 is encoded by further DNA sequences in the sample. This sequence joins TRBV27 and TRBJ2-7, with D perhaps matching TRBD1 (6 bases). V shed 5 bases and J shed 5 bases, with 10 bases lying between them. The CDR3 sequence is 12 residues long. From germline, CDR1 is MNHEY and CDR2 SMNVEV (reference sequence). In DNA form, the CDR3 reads TGTGCCAGCAGTACTCAGGGGCACGAGCAGTACTTC. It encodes CASSTQGHEQYF.

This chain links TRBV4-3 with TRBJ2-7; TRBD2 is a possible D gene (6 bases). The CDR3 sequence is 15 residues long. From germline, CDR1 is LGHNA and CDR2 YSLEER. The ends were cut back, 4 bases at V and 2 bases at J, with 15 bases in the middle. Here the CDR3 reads CASSPTARGTYEQYF. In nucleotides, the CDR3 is TGCGCCAGCAGCCCGACCGCGCGGGGCACCTACGAGCAGTACTTC.

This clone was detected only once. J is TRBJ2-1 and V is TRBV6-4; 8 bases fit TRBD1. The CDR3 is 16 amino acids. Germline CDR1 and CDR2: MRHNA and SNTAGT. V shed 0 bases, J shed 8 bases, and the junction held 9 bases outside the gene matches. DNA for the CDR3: TGTGCCAGCAGTGACTCGAGGGCAGGGGGCTTAGATGAGCAGTTCTTC. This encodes CASSDSRAGGLDEQFF.

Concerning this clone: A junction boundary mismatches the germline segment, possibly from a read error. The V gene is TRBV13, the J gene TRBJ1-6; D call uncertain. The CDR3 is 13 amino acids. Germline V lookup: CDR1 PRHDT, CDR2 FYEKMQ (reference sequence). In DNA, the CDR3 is TGTGCCAGCAGCCTTAGATCGGGTTCACCCCTCAACTTT. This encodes CASSLRSGSPLNF.

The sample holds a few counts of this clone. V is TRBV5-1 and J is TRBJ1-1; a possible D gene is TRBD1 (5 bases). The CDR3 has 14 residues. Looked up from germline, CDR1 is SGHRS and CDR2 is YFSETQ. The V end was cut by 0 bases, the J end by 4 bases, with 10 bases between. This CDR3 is CASSLAWGVTEAFF. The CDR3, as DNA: TGCGCCAGCAGCTTGGCGTGGGGCGTCACTGAAGCTTTCTTT.

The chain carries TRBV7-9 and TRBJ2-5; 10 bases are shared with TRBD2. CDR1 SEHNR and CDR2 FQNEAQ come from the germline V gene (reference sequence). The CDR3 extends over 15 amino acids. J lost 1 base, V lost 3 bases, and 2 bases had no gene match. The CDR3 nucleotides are TGTGCCAGCAGCTTTTCTAGCGGGGGCCAAGAGACCCAGTACTTC. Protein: CASSFSSGGQETQYF.

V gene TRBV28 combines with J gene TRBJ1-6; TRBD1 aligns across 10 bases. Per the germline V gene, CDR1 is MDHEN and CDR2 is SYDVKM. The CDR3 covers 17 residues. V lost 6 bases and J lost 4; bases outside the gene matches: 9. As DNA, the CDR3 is TGTGCCAGCAGGTCCCGACAGGGGGCCCTTTATAATTCACCCCTCCACTTT. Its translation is CASRSRQGALYNSPLHF.

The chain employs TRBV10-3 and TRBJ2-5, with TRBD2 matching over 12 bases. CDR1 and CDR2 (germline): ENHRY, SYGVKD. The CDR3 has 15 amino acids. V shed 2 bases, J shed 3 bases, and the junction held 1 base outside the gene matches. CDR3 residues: CAISERLAGEETQYF. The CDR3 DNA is TGTGCCATCAGTGAGCGACTAGCGGGGGAAGAGACCCAGTACTTC.

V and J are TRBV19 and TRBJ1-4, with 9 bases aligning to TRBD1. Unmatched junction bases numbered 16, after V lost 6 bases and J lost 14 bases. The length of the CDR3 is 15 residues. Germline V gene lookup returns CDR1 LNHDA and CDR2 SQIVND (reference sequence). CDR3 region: CASRQPGQGSDGLFF. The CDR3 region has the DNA TGTGCCAGTAGGCAACCGGGACAGGGATCGGACGGGCTGTTTTTT.

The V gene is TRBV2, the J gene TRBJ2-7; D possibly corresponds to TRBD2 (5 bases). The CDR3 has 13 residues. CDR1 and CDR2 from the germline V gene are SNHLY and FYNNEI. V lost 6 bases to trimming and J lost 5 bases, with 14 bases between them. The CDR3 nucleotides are TGTGCCAGCAGGGACTTTGGGGTTCACGAGCAGTACTTC. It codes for CASRDFGVHEQYF.

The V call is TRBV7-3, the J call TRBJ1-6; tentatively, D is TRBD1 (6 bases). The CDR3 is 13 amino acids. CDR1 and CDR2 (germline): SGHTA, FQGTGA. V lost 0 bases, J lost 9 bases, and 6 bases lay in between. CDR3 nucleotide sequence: TGTGCCAGCAGCTTAACACAGGGTTCACCCCTCCACTTT. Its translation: CASSLTQGSPLHF.

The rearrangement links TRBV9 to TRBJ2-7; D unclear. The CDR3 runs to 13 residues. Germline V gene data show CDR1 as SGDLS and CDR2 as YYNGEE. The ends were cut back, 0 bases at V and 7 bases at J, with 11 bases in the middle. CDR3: CASSVDGLREQYF. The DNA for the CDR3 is TGTGCCAGCAGCGTAGACGGCCTGAGGGAGCAGTACTTC.

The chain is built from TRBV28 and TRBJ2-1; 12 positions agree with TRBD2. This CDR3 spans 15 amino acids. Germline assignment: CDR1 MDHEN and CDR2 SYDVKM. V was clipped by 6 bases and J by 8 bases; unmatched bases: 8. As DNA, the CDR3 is TGTGCCAGCAGCATCACTAGCGGGGGGAGGTATGAGCAGTTCTTC. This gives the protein CASSITSGGRYEQFF.

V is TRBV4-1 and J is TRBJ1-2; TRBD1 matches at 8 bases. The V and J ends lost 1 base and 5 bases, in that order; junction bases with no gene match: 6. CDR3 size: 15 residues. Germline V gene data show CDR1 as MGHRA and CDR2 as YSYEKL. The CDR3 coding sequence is TGCGCCAGCAGCCAAGGCCTCAGGGGGCTTTATGGCTACACCTTC. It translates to CASSQGLRGLYGYTF.

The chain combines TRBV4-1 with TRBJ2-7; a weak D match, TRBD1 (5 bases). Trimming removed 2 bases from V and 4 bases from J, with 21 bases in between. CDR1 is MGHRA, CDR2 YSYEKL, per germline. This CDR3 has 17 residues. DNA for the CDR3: TGCGCCAGCAGCCAACAGATCCTGCAAGGGGATGCTTACGAGCAGTACTTC. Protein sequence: CASSQQILQGDAYEQYF.

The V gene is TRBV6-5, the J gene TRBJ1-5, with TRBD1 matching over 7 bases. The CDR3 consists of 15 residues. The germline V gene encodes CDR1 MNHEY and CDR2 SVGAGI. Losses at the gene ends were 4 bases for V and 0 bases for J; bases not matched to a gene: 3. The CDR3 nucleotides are TGTGCCAGCAGTTCGAGACAGGGTAGCAATCAGCCCCAGCATTTT. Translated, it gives CASSSRQGSNQPQHF.

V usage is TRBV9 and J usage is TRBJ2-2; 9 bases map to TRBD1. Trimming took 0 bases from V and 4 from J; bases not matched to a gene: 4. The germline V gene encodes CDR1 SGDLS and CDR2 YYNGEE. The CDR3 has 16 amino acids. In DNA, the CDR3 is TGTGCCAGCAGCGTAGGGACAGGGGCCTCCACCGGGGAGCTGTTTTTT. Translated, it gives CASSVGTGASTGELFF.

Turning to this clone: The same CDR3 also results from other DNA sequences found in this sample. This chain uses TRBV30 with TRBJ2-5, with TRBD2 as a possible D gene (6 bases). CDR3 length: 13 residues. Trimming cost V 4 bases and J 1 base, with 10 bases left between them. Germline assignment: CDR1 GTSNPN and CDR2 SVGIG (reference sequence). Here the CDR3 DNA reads TGTGCCTGGAACTTGGGAGGCCAAGAGACCCAGTACTTC. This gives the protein CAWNLGGQETQYF.

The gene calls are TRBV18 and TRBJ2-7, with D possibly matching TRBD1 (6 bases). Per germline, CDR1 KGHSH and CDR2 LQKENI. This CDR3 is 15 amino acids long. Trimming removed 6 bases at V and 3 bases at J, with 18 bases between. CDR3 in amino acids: CASSPPTGTNYEQYF. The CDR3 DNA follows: TGTGCCAGCTCCCCTCCAACAGGGACCAACTACGAGCAGTACTTC.

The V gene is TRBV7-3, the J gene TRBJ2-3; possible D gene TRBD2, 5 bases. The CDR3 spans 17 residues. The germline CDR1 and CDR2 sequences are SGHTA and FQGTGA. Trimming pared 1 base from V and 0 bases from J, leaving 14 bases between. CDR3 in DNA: TGTGCCAGCAGCTTAAAGGTGGGAGTGGGGAGCACAGATACGCAGTATTTT. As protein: CASSLKVGVGSTDTQYF.

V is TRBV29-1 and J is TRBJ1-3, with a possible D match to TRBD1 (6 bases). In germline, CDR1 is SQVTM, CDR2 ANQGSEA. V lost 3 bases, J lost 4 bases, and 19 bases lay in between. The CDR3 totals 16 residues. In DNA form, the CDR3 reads TGCAGCGTTGACTCCGAGAAGGGGACACCCGGAAACACCATATATTTT. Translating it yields CSVDSEKGTPGNTIYF.

The CDR3 DNA follows: TGTGCCAGCAGCTGGCCGGACAGGAACACTGAAGCTTTCTTT. Its protein is CASSWPDRNTEAFF. This rearrangement joins TRBV5-4 to TRBJ1-1; the D gene is possibly TRBD1 (6 bases). Germline loops: CDR1 SGHNT, CDR2 YYREEE (reference sequence). The CDR3 consists of 14 residues. V lost 3 bases, J lost 1 base, and 10 bases lay in between.